Reported below is one T cell receptor beta chain. As yet, its antigen is unknown. This sample was taken from a study of cytomegalovirus exposure and HLA in healthy donors. Notes on the study in general: Specificity for CMV antigens was confirmed in vitro for a few of the CMV-associated chains. A later analysis appeared to link common viral pathogens to several of the most significant clusters. DRB1 had the most TCR associations and HLA-C the fewest, a later analysis found, with rates varying by HLA locus.

The germline V and J ends were trimmed by 5 bases and 7 bases, with 21 bases remaining between them. The CDR3 consists of 16 residues. Germline V gene data show CDR1 as LNHNV and CDR2 as YYDKDF (reference sequence). 60 Vbeta and 13 Jbeta primers were used in PCR. Data came from immunoSEQ multiplex PCR; TCRdb stores just in-frame clones and leaves some out. In total, the table holds approximately 58,000 clones. The sequence derives from a man in his late teens or twenties in good health and CMV-seropositive. This chain links TRBV15 with TRBJ2-1; D ambiguous. Sequences were obtained from PBMCs. The CDR3 DNA follows: TGTGCCACCAGCCCCGGAGACTGGCCCGGTCGGAATGAGCAGTTCTTC. This encodes CATSPGDWPGRNEQFF.